These T cell receptor beta chains were read from a single sample in a study of vaccination and CD4 T cells after COVID-19. No antigens are known for them. A single record per CDR3 protein comes from TCRdb applying MiXCR to the PCR reads. The data contain about 7,000 distinct CDR3 sequences, 25% of them singletons. This specimen was CD4+ T cells from blood, cultured in vitro, taken after SARS-CoV-2 vaccination. The receptors here all came from a human donor who had recovered from COVID-19. Both conserved end residues are part of each CDR3. The order of the fields is J gene, D gene, V gene, clone size, CDR3 protein, CDR3 DNA. D genes are given only for firm matches. Size tells how often a clone was seen (once, few, many) or the class of an expanded clone, and some rows leave it out.

j_call: TRBJ1-1; d_call: .; v_call: TRBV21-1; clone_size: few; cdr3_aa: CASSPGGVPREAFF; cdr3_nt: TGTGCCAGCAGCCCCGGGGGAGTACCGAGGGAAGCTTTCTTT
j_call: TRBJ1-2; d_call: TRBD1; v_call: TRBV5-1; clone_size: .; cdr3_aa: CASSLGAIGQENRYGYTF; cdr3_nt: TGCGCCAGCAGCTTGGGGGCCATAGGACAGGAGAATCGCTATGGCTACACCTTC
j_call: TRBJ2-5; d_call: .; v_call: TRBV4-1; clone_size: .; cdr3_aa: CASSPGLAAGQETQYF; cdr3_nt: TGCGCCAGCAGCCCGGGACTTGCGGCAGGACAAGAGACCCAGTACTTC
j_call: TRBJ1-5; d_call: TRBD1; v_call: TRBV28; clone_size: medium-sized; cdr3_aa: CASSPQDRDNQPQHF; cdr3_nt: TGTGCCAGCAGCCCCCAGGACAGGGATAACCAGCCCCAGCATTTT
j_call: TRBJ2-5; d_call: .; v_call: TRBV27; clone_size: medium-sized; cdr3_aa: CASSLLSATPLWETQYF; cdr3_nt: TGTGCCAGCAGTTTACTGTCGGCAACCCCGTTATGGGAGACCCAGTACTTC
j_call: TRBJ1-5; d_call: .; v_call: TRBV11-2; clone_size: .; cdr3_aa: CASALNAQQPQHF; cdr3_nt: TGTGCCAGCGCCCTCAATGCTCAGCAGCCCCAGCATTTT
j_call: TRBJ2-1; d_call: .; v_call: TRBV10-3; clone_size: .; cdr3_aa: CAIWGGGTTPNEQFF; cdr3_nt: TGTGCCATCTGGGGCGGCGGAACAACCCCAAATGAGCAGTTCTTC
j_call: TRBJ2-7; d_call: TRBD2; v_call: TRBV2; clone_size: once; cdr3_aa: CASRRLAGEGEQYF; cdr3_nt: TGTGCCAGCAGAAGACTAGCGGGAGAGGGCGAGCAGTACTTC
j_call: TRBJ2-7; d_call: .; v_call: TRBV11-2; clone_size: .; cdr3_aa: CASSLVDSYEQYF; cdr3_nt: TGTGCCAGCAGCTTAGTTGACTCCTACGAGCAGTACTTC
j_call: TRBJ2-6; d_call: .; v_call: TRBV27; clone_size: .; cdr3_aa: CASGPPRRVSGANVLTF; cdr3_nt: TGTGCCAGCGGACCCCCTCGCAGGGTCTCTGGGGCCAACGTCCTGACTTTC
j_call: TRBJ1-2; d_call: .; v_call: TRBV25-1; clone_size: medium-sized; cdr3_aa: CASSELAGFSYGYTF; cdr3_nt: TGTGCCAGCAGTGAATTGGCAGGGTTCAGCTATGGCTACACCTTC
j_call: TRBJ2-1; d_call: .; v_call: TRBV2; clone_size: medium-sized; cdr3_aa: CASRLPDSYNEQFF; cdr3_nt: TGTGCCAGCAGGCTCCCGGACTCCTACAATGAGCAGTTCTTC
j_call: TRBJ1-2; d_call: .; v_call: TRBV19; clone_size: .; cdr3_aa: CASSVRQSANYGYTF; cdr3_nt: TGTGCCAGTAGCGTTCGACAGTCAGCTAACTATGGCTACACCTTC
j_call: TRBJ1-1; d_call: .; v_call: TRBV27; clone_size: .; cdr3_aa: CASSLSATEAFF; cdr3_nt: TGTGCCAGCAGTTTGTCGGCCACTGAAGCTTTCTTT
j_call: TRBJ2-2; d_call: .; v_call: TRBV20-1; clone_size: few; cdr3_aa: CSAPQTKRPTGELFF; cdr3_nt: TGCAGTGCCCCACAGACTAAGCGTCCCACCGGGGAGCTGTTTTTT
j_call: TRBJ1-5; d_call: .; v_call: TRBV6-5; clone_size: few; cdr3_aa: CASSYGGRGSNQPQHF; cdr3_nt: TGTGCCAGCAGTTACGGCGGCAGGGGCAGCAATCAGCCCCAGCATTTT